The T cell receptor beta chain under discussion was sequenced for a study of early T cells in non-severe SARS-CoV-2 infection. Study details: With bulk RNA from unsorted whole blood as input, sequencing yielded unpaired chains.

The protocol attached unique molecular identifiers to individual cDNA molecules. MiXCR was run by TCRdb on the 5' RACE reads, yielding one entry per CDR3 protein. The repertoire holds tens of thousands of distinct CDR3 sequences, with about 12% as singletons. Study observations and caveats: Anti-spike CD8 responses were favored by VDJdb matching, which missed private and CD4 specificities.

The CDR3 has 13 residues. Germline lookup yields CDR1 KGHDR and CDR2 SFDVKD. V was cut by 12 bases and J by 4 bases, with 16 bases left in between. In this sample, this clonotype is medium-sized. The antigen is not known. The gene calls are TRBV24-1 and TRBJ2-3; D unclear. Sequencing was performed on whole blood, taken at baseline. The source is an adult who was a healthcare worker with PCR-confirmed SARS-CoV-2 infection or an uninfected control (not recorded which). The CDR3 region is CAPLCVAPDTQYF. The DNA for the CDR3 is TGTGCCCCCCTTTGCGTAGCACCAGATACGCAGTATTTT.